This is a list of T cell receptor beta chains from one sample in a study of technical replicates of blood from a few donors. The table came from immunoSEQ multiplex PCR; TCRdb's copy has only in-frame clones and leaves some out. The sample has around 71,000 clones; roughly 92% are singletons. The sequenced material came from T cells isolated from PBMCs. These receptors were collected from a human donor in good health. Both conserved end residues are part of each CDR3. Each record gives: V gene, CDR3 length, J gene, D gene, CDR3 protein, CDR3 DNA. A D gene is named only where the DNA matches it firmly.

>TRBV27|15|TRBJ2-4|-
CASSSEGQGENIQYF
TGTGCCAGCAGTTCGGAGGGCCAAGGCGAAAACATTCAGTACTTC
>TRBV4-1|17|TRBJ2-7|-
CASSQVVAGLPTGEQYF
TGCGCCAGCAGCCAAGTTGTGGCAGGACTCCCGACAGGCGAGCAGTACTTC
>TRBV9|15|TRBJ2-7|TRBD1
CASSVGTGFTYEQYF
TGTGCCAGCAGCGTCGGGACAGGTTTTACCTACGAGCAGTACTTC
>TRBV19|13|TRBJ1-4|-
CASRRGSAEKLFF
TGTGCCAGTAGACGGGGAAGCGCGGAAAAACTGTTTTTT
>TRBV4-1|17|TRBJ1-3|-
CASSQEVRESSGNTIYF
TGCGCCAGCAGCCAAGAAGTCCGAGAAAGTTCTGGAAACACCATATATTTT
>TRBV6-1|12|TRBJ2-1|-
CASSLEYNEQFF
TGTGCCAGCAGCCTAGAGTACAATGAGCAGTTCTTC
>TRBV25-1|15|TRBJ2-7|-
CASSSPRGRLYEQYF
TGTGCCAGCAGTTCTCCGCGGGGCAGACTCTACGAGCAGTACTTC
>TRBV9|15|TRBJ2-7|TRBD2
CASSPPRSGRYEQYF
TGTGCCAGCAGCCCCCCTCGGAGCGGGAGATACGAGCAGTACTTC
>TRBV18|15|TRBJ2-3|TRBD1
CASSTTGLSTDTQYF
TGTGCCAGCTCCACGACAGGGTTAAGCACAGATACGCAGTATTTT
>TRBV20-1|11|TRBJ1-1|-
CSAREQERAFF
TGCAGTGCTAGAGAACAGGAACGAGCTTTCTTT
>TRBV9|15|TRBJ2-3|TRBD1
CASSGRQGVGDTQYF
TGTGCCAGCAGCGGCAGACAGGGCGTGGGGGATACGCAGTATTTT
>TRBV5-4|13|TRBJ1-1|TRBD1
CASTYRGGTEAFF
TGTGCCAGCACCTACAGGGGTGGAACTGAAGCTTTCTTT
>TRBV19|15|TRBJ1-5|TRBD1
CASSSTPPGTGAQHF
TGTGCCAGTAGTAGCACACCCCCGGGGACAGGGGCCCAGCATTTT
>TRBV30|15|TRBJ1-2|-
CAWQGIRMNDYGYTF
TGTGCCTGGCAGGGGATCAGGATGAATGACTATGGCTACACCTTC
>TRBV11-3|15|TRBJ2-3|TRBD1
CASSPDRGRADTQYF
TGTGCCAGCAGCCCAGACAGGGGGCGCGCAGATACGCAGTATTTT
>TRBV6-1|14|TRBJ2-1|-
CASRFLGHYNEQFF
TGTGCCAGCAGGTTTTTGGGACATTACAATGAGCAGTTCTTC
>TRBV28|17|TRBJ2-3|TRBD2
CASSLVVPTSGADTQYF
TGTGCCAGCAGCCTGGTTGTACCGACTAGCGGGGCAGATACGCAGTATTTT
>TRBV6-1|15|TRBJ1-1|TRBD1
CASSETGVGITEAFF
TGTGCCAGCAGTGAAACAGGGGTGGGAATCACTGAAGCTTTCTTT
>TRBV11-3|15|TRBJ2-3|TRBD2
CASSLWDYNTDTQYF
TGTGCCAGCAGCTTATGGGACTACAACACAGATACGCAGTATTTT
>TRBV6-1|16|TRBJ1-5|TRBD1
CASSELGQGINQPQHF
TGTGCCAGCAGTGAATTGGGACAGGGTATAAATCAGCCCCAGCATTTT